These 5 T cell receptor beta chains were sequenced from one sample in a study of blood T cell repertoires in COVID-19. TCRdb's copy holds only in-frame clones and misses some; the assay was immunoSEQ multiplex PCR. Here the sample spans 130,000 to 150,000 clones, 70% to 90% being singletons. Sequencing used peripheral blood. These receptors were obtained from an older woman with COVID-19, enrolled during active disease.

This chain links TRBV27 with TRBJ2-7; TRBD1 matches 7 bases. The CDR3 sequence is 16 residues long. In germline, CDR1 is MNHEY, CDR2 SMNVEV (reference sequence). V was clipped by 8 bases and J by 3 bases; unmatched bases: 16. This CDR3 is CASYRPGQVLRYEQYF. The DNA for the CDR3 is TGTGCCAGCTACCGACCCGGACAGGTCCTCCGCTACGAGCAGTACTTC.

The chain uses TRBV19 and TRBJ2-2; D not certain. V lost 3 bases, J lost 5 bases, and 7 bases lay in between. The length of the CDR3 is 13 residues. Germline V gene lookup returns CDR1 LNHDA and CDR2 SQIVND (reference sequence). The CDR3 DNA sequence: TGTGCCAGTAGTATCACGGTAACCGGGGAGCTGTTTTTT. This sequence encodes CASSITVTGELFF. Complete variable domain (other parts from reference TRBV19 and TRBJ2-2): DGGITQSPKYLFRKEGQNVTLSCEQNLNHDAMYWYRQDPGQGLRLIYYSQIVNDFQKGDIAEGYSVSREKKESFPLTVTSAQKNPTAFYLCASSITVTGELFFGEGSRLTVL.

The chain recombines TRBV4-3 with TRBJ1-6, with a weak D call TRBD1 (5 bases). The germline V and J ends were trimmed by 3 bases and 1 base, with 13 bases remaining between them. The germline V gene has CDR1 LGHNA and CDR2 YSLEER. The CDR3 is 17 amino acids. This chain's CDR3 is CASSHRVDKSYNSPLHF. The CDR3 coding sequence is TGCGCCAGCAGCCACAGGGTAGACAAGTCCTATAATTCACCCCTCCACTTT.

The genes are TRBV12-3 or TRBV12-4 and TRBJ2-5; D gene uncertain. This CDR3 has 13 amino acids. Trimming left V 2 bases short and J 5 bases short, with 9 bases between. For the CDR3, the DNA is TGTGCCAGCAGTTTACTCGCCAGGGAGACCCAGTACTTC. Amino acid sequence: CASSLLARETQYF.

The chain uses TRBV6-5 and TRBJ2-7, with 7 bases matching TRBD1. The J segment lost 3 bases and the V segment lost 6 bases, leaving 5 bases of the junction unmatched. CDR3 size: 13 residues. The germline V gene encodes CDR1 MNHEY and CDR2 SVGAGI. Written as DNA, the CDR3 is TGTGCCAGCAGGACCGGGACAGACTACGAGCAGTACTTC. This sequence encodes CASRTGTDYEQYF.